The clone carrying this T cell receptor (beta chain) was seen at least ten times. V lost 0 bases to trimming and J lost 7 bases; unmatched junction nucleotides: 0. The CDR3 contains 13 residues. These data are taken from a study of T-cell reconstitution after alpha-beta-depleted transplantation in children. Unique molecular identifiers were used to barcode this TCRbeta library. Each CDR3 protein is one row after TCRdb ran MiXCR on the PCR reads. Seen here are fewer than 120,000 distinct CDR3 sequences, about 9.3% observed once, and the top ten hold approximately 7.9%. This chain joins TRBV12-3 or TRBV12-4 and TRBJ2-1; 7 bases fit TRBD1. This clonotype was sampled from a human donor who donated a stem cell graft to a child with acute lymphoblastic leukemia. Source: PBMCs from the stem cell graft donor, taken from the stem cell graft. CDR3: CASSLATGNEQFF. The CDR3 nucleotides are TGTGCCAGCAGTTTAGCGACAGGGAATGAGCAGTTCTTC.